These 7 T cell receptor beta chains were all obtained from the same sample, sequenced in a study of identical twins. TCRdb itself ran the 5' RACE reads through MiXCR, one entry per CDR3 protein. The top ten hold approximately 0.29% of the sample, which has roughly 1,500,000 distinct CDR3 sequences, roughly 35% seen once. Sample: cord blood. The receptors derive from a newborn girl in good health.

This clonotype is a singleton in its sample. The J gene is TRBJ2-1, the V gene TRBV20-1; unclear D gene. V was trimmed by 3 bases and J by 4 bases, leaving 16 bases between them. The CDR3 loop spans 15 amino acids. Germline V gives CDR1 DFQATT, CDR2 SNEGSKA (reference sequence). The CDR3: CSARPVGRSYNEQFF. CDR3 DNA sequence: TGCAGTGCTAGGCCCGTTGGGCGTTCTTACAATGAGCAGTTCTTC.

This clonotype came up a few times. This chain links TRBV28 with TRBJ2-7; D remains unclear. Trimming took off 1 base at V and 6 bases at J, with 13 bases between the two ends. Per the germline V gene, CDR1 is MDHEN and CDR2 is SYDVKM. This CDR3 region has 14 residues. The CDR3 loop is CASSLFGRNGEQYF. As DNA, the CDR3 is TGTGCCAGCAGTTTATTCGGTCGAAACGGCGAGCAGTACTTC.

This chain joins TRBV3-1 and TRBJ2-3, with 7 bases lining up with TRBD2. Germline lookup yields CDR1 LGHDT and CDR2 YNNKEL (reference sequence). The junction had 5 bases not matched to a gene; V was cut back by 5 bases and J by 0 bases. The CDR3 is 15 residues long. For the CDR3, the DNA is TGTGCCAGCAGCGATCTAGCGGTAAGCACAGATACGCAGTATTTT. Encoded protein: CASSDLAVSTDTQYF.

This chain links TRBV20-1 with TRBJ2-7; 9 nucleotides agree with TRBD2. Germline lookup yields CDR1 DFQATT and CDR2 SNEGSKA (reference sequence). V lost 6 bases, J lost 3 bases, and 6 bases stayed unmatched. The length of the CDR3 is 13 residues. CDR3 amino acids: CSAPGTSFYEQYF. CDR3 nucleotide sequence: TGCAGTGCCCCCGGGACTAGCTTCTACGAGCAGTACTTC.

The sample holds many counts of this clonotype. The chain combines TRBV20-1 with TRBJ2-7; no firm D call. V was pared by 6 bases and J by 0 bases, with 12 bases between. Germline CDR1 is DFQATT and CDR2 is SNEGSKA (reference sequence). The CDR3 is made up of 13 amino acids. In nucleotides, the CDR3 is TGCAGTGCGAGACTTGAAAGCTCCTACGAGCAGTACTTC. Amino acid sequence: CSARLESSYEQYF.

Details on this clonotype: With a much larger clone just one base away, this may be a read error. J is TRBJ2-7 and V is TRBV10-3; unclear D gene. Between the trimmed V and J ends, which lost 4 bases and 1 base, there was a span of 11 bases. Germline values: CDR1 ENHRY, CDR2 SYGVKD. The CDR3 is made up of 14 amino acids. The CDR3 nucleotides read TGTGCCATCAGTGGGAGTAGTACATCCTACGAGCAGTACTTC. Protein sequence: CAISGSSTSYEQYF.

The V gene is TRBV11-1, the J gene TRBJ2-2; the match to TRBD1 covers 10 bases. V trimming: 5 bases; J trimming: 3 bases; junction bases outside the gene matches: 3. CDR1 is SGHAT and CDR2 is FQDESV in the germline V gene (reference sequence). The CDR3 runs to 15 residues. The CDR3 sequence is CASSPGTGDTGELFF. The CDR3 nucleotides are TGTGCCAGCAGCCCTGGGACAGGGGACACCGGGGAGCTGTTTTTT.